This TCR beta chain was documented in a study of blood T cell repertoires in COVID-19. About the research overall: COVID-19 samples collected from the United States, Italy and Spain covered acute and convalescent phases. The analysed material was cDNA or gDNA that came from T cells, B-cell-depleted T cells, or PBMCs.

As processed by the authors: The authors estimated nucleated cell counts from reference gene primer amplification. The repertoire was sequenced with immunoSEQ multiplex PCR; TCRdb's copy has only in-frame clones and lacks some. V and J calls and clone size are copied from that table; D and trimming were computed from the DNA. Of more than 150,000 clones listed, 75% to 80% were seen once; the top ten hold 26%. This clone was recorded a few times. The CDR3 contains 10 residues. V lost 7 bases and J lost 11, with 11 bases in between. Germline V gene data show CDR1 as SNHLY and CDR2 as FYNNEI. Sequenced: peripheral blood. The gene calls are TRBV2 and TRBJ1-1; D is unresolved. This TCR was sampled from a woman between 70 and 85 years old with acute or convalescent COVID-19. The CDR3 sequence is CASTERQAFF. Written as DNA, the CDR3 is TGTGCCAGCACCGAGAGGCAGGCTTTCTTT.